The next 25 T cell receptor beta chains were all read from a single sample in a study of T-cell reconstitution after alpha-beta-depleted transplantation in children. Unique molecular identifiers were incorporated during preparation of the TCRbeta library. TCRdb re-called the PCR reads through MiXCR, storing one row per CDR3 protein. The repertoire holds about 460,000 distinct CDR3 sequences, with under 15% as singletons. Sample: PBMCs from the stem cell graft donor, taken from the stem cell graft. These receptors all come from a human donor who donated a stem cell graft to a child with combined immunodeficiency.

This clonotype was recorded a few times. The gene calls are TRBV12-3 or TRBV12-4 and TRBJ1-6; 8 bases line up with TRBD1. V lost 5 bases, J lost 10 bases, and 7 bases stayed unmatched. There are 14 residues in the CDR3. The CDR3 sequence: CASSLGQGGSPLHF. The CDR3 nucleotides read TGTGCCAGCAGTCTCGGACAGGGAGGGTCACCCCTCCACTTT.

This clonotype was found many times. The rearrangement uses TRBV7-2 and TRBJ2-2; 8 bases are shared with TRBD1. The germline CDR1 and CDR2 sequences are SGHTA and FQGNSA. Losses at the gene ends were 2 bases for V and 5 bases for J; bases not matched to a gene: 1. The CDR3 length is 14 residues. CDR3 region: CASSLRTGTGELFF. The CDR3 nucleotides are TGTGCCAGCAGCTTACGGACAGGGACCGGGGAGCTGTTTTTT.

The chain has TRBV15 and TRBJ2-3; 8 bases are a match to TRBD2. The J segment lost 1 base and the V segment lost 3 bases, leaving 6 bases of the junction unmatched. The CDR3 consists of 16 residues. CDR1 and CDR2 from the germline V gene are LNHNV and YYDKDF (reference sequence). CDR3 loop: CATSRDGRGGTDTQYF. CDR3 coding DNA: TGTGCCACCAGCAGGGATGGGCGGGGGGGCACAGATACGCAGTATTTT.

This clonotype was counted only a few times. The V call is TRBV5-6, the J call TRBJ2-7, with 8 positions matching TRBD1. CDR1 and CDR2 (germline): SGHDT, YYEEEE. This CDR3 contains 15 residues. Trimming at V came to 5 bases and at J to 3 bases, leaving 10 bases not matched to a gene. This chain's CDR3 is CASSPAGTGVYEQYF. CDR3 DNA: TGTGCCAGCAGTCCGGCCGGGACAGGAGTCTACGAGCAGTACTTC.

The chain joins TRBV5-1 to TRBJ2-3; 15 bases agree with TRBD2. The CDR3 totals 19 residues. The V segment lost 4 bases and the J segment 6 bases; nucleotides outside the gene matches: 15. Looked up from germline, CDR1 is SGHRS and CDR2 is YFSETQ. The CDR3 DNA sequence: TGCGCCAGCAGCCCGGGACTAGCGGGAGGCCGAAGGGTGGTGGATACGCAGTATTTT. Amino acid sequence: CASSPGLAGGRRVVDTQYF.

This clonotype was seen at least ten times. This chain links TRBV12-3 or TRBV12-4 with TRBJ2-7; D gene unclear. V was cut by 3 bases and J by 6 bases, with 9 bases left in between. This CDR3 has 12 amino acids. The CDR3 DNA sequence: TGTGCCAGCAGTTTCATCCGCGGCGAGCAGTACTTC. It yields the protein CASSFIRGEQYF.

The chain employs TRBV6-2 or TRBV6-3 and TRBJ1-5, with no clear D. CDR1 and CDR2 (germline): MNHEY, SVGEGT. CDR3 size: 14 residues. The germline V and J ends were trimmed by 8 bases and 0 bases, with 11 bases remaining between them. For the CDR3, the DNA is TGTGCCAGCTCTCAATCAAATAGCAATCAGCCCCAGCATTTT. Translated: CASSQSNSNQPQHF.

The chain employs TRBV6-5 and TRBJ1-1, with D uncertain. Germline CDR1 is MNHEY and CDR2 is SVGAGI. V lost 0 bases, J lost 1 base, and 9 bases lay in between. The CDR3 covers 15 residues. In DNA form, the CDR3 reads TGTGCCAGCAGTTACTCGAATCGGGGGAACACTGAAGCTTTCTTT. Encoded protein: CASSYSNRGNTEAFF.

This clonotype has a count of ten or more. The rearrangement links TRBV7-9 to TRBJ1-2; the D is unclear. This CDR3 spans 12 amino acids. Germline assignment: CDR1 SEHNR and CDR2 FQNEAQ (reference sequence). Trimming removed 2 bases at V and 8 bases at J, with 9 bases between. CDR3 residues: CASSLSNYGYTF. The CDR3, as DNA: TGTGCCAGCAGCTTATCCAATTACGGCTACACCTTC.

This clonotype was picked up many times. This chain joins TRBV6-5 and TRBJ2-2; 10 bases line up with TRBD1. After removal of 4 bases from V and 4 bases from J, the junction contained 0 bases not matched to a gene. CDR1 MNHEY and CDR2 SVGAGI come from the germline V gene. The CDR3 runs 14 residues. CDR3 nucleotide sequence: TGTGCCAGCAGTTGGACAGGGGGCACCGGGGAGCTGTTTTTT. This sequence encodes CASSWTGGTGELFF.

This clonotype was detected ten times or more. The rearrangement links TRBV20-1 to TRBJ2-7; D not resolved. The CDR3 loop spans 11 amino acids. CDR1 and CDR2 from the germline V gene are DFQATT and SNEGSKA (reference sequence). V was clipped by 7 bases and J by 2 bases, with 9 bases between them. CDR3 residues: CSGGGTYEQYF. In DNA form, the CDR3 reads TGCAGTGGAGGCGGTACCTACGAGCAGTACTTC.

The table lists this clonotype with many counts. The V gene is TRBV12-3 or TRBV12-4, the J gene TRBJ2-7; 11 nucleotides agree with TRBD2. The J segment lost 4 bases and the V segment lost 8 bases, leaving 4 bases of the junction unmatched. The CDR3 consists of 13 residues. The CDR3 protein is CASSSGGRYEQYF. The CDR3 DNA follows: TGTGCCAGCTCTAGCGGGGGGAGGTACGAGCAGTACTTC.

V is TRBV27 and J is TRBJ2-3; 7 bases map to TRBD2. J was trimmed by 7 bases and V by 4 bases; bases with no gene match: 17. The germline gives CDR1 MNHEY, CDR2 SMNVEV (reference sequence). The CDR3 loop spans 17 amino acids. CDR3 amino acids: CASSSRWGGGPSYTQYF. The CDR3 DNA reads TGTGCCAGCAGTTCCCGGTGGGGGGGGGGACCATCTTATACGCAGTATTTT.

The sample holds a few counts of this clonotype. The CDR3 is CASGGDRDLNEQFF. The CDR3 DNA reads as TGTGCCAGCGGGGGGGACAGGGACCTCAATGAGCAGTTCTTC. The V gene is TRBV25-1, the J gene TRBJ2-1; the match to TRBD1 covers 9 bases. The CDR3 consists of 14 residues. CDR1 is MGHDK, CDR2 SYGVNS, per germline. J gave up 6 bases and V 8 bases, and 8 bases lay outside the gene matches.

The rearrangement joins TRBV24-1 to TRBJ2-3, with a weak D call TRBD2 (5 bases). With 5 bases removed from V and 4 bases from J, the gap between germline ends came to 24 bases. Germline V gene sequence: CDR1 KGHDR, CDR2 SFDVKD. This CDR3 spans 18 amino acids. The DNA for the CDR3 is TGTGCCACCAGTGGCTCTCGACGGAGGACCCGAAACGCAGATACGCAGTATTTT. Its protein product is CATSGSRRRTRNADTQYF.

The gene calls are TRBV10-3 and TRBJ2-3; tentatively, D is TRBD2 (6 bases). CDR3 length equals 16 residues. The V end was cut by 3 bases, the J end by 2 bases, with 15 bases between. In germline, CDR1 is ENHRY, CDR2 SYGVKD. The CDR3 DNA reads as TGTGCCATCAGTGATCTCGCCCGGGGGACCACAGATACGCAGTATTTT. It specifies CAISDLARGTTDTQYF.

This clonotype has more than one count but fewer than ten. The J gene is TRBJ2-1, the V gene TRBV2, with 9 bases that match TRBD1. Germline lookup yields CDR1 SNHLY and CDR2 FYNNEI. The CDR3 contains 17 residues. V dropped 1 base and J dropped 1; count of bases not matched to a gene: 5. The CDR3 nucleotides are TGTGCCAGCAGTGAAGGTCGACAGGGGGTGTCCTACAATGAGCAGTTCTTC. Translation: CASSEGRQGVSYNEQFF.

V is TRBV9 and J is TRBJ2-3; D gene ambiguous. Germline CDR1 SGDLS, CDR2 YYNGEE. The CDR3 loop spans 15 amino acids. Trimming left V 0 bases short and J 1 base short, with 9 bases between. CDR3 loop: CASSVGIARTDTQYF. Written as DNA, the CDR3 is TGTGCCAGCAGCGTAGGGATAGCCCGCACAGATACGCAGTATTTT.

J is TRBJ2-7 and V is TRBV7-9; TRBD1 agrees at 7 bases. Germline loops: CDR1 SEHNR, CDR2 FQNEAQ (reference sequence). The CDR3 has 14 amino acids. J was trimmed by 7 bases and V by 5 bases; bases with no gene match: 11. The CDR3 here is CASSPRDSPTEQYF. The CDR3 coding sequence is TGTGCCAGCAGCCCTCGGGACAGTCCTACGGAGCAGTACTTC.

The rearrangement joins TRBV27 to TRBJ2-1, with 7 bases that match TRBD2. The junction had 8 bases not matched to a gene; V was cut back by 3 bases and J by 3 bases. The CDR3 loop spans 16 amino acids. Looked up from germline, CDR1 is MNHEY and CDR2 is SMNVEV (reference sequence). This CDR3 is CASSFAGRAIYNEQFF. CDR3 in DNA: TGTGCCAGCAGTTTCGCGGGGAGGGCCATCTACAATGAGCAGTTCTTC.

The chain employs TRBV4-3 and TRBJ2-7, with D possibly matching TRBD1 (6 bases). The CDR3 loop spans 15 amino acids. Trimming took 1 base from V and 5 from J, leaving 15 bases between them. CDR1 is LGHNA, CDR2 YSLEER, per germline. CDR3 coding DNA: TGCGCCAGCAGCCAAGGAAATAACAGGGACCACGAGCAGTACTTC. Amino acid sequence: CASSQGNNRDHEQYF.

The CDR3 region is CASSATRATGANVLTF. The CDR3, as DNA: TGTGCCAGCAGTGCGACCAGGGCCACTGGGGCCAACGTCCTGACTTTC. The V call is TRBV2, the J call TRBJ2-6; maybe TRBD1 (5 bases). V shed 4 bases and J shed 2 bases, with 12 bases lying between them. This CDR3 is 16 amino acids long. CDR1 and CDR2 from the germline V gene are SNHLY and FYNNEI.

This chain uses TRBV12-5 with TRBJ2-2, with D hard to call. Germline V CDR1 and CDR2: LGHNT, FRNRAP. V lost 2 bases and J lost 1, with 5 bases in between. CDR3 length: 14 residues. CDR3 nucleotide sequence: TGTGCTAGTGGTTTGACCTGGAACACCGGGGAGCTGTTTTTT. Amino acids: CASGLTWNTGELFF. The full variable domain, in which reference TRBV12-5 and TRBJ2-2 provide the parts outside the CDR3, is DARVTQTPRHKVTEMGQEVTMRCQPILGHNTVFWYRQTMMQGLELLAYFRNRAPLDDSGMPKDRFSAEMPDATLATLKIQPSEPRDSAVYFCASGLTWNTGELFFGEGSRLTVL.

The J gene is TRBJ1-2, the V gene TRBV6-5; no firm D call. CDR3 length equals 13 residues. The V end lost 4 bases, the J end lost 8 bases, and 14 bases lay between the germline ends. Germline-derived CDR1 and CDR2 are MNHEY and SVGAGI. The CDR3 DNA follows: TGTGCCAGCAGTTTGGACGGATCAAGGGGCTACACCTTC. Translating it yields CASSLDGSRGYTF.

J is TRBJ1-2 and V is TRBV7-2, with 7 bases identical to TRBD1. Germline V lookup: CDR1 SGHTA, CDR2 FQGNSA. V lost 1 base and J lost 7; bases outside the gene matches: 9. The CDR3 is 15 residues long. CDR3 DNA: TGTGCCAGCAGCTTAGATAACGGCAGGGGGTTTGGCTACACCTTC. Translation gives CASSLDNGRGFGYTF.